This T cell receptor (beta chain) is drawn from a study of immune characterization of retroperitoneal liposarcoma. TCRdb re-called the PCR reads through MiXCR, storing one row per CDR3 protein. The sample gives about 18,000 distinct CDR3 sequences, about 35% of which show up once; about 7% is in the top ten. This clonotype has ten or more counts. The CDR3 sequence is 15 residues long. Germline V gene lookup returns CDR1 SGHNT and CDR2 YENEEA. V lost 1 base to trimming and J lost 13 bases, with 20 bases between them. This receptor was obtained from a male donor with retroperitoneal liposarcoma. Sequenced: blood. V is TRBV11-3 and J is TRBJ2-1; D possibly corresponds to TRBD2 (6 bases). CDR3 residues: CASSLGGIIGETQFF. The CDR3 DNA is TGTGCCAGCAGCTTAGGCGGGATAATCGGAGAGACCCAGTTCTTC.